The TCR beta chain under discussion was sequenced for a study of T cells in Graves' hyperthyroidism and ophthalmopathy. Study-level results: Most thyroid clonotypes with frequency above 0.001 were detected in blood.

Trimming at V came to 3 bases and at J to 4 bases, leaving 11 bases not matched to a gene. In germline, CDR1 is MGHRA, CDR2 YSYEKL. This CDR3 comprises 17 residues. The source material, RNA transcripts, was used to amplify TCR beta CDR3 regions. Using the HTBI primer set, a first-round RT-PCR was run on the TCR CDR3. One entry per CDR3 protein, called by TCRdb with MiXCR from the multiplex PCR reads. The sample lists more than 300,000 distinct CDR3 sequences; 18% were seen once. A Clinical Activity Score of at least 3, a NOSPECS grade of at least 4 and a duration under 3 months were recorded in the ophthalmopathy patients. For this clonotype: Its specificity is unknown.

Source material: blood. The sequence was collected from a man younger than 30 with Graves' ophthalmopathy. The chain employs TRBV4-1 and TRBJ2-2; 7 nucleotides agree with TRBD1. The CDR3 protein is CASSQALDRAFTGELFF. The CDR3 nucleotides are TGCGCCAGCAGCCAGGCCCTTGACAGGGCTTTCACCGGGGAGCTGTTTTTT.